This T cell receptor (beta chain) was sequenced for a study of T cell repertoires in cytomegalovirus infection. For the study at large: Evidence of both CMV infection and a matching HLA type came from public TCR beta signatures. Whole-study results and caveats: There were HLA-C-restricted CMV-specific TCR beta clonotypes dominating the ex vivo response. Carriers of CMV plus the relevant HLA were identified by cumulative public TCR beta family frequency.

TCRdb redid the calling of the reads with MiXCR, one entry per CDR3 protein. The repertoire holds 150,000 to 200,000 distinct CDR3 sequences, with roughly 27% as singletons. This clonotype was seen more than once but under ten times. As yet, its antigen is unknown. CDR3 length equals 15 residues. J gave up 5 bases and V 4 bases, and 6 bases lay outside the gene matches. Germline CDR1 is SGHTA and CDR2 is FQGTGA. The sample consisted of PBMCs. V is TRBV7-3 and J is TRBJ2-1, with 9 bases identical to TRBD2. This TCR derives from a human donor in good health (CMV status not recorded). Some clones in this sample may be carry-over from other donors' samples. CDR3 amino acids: CASSSGGGADNEQFF. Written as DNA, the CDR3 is TGTGCCAGCAGCTCCGGCGGGGGGGCCGACAATGAGCAGTTCTTC. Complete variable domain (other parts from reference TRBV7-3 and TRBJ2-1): GAGVSQTPSNKVTEKGKYVELRCDPISGHTALYWYRQSLGQGPEFLIYFQGTGAADDSGLPNDRFFAVRPEGSVSTLKIQRTERGDSAVYLCASSSGGGADNEQFFGPGTRLTVL.